One and the same sample provided the 29 T cell receptor beta chains below, sequenced in a study of PD-L1 blockade in urothelial cancer. Generated by immunoSEQ multiplex PCR, the TCRdb table keeps only in-frame clones and is missing some. This sample has some 41,000 clones, with more than 70% found just once. This sample comprised PBMCs, obtained around atezolizumab (anti-PD-L1) treatment. These receptor sequences come from a man older than 75 with urothelial cancer.

The chain employs TRBV7-8 and TRBJ2-5; TRBD1 agrees at 8 bases. The germline CDR1 and CDR2 sequences are SGHVS and FQNEAQ. J was trimmed by 1 base and V by 5 bases; bases with no gene match: 3. The CDR3 consists of 14 residues. CDR3 loop: CASSTGTGQETQYF. CDR3 nucleotides: TGTGCCAGCAGCACCGGGACAGGCCAAGAGACCCAGTACTTC.

The chain uses TRBV19 and TRBJ1-1; no definite D call. This CDR3 has 15 residues. Germline loops: CDR1 LNHDA, CDR2 SQIVND (reference sequence). With 3 bases removed from V and 1 base from J, the gap between germline ends came to 12 bases. The CDR3 DNA reads TGTGCCAGTAGTATCATCGGAACAGAGAACACTGAAGCTTTCTTT. The encoded protein is CASSIIGTENTEAFF.

The chain is built from TRBV6-5 and TRBJ1-5; 9 bases align to TRBD1. Germline values: CDR1 MNHEY, CDR2 SVGAGI. The CDR3 length is 14 residues. The ends lost 5 bases at V and 6 bases at J; junction bases unmatched: 5. The CDR3 region is CASSAGTGPQPQHF. In DNA, the CDR3 is TGTGCCAGCAGTGCCGGGACAGGGCCTCAGCCCCAGCATTTT.

The chain employs TRBV9 and TRBJ2-2, with D unclear. The germline CDR1 and CDR2 sequences are SGDLS and YYNGEE. The CDR3 runs to 13 residues. Trimming removed 7 bases from V and 0 bases from J, with 7 bases in between. CDR3 amino acids: CASSLPNTGELFF. The CDR3 DNA reads as TGTGCCAGCTCCCTACCGAACACCGGGGAGCTGTTTTTT. Full variable domain (rest looked up from reference TRBV9 and TRBJ2-2): DSGVTQTPKHLITATGQRVTLRCSPRSGDLSVYWYQQSLDQGLQFLIQYYNGEERAKGNILERFSAQQFPDLHSELNLSSLELGDSALYFCASSLPNTGELFFGEGSRLTVL.

This clone was seen more than once but under ten times. The rearrangement uses TRBV28 and TRBJ1-2; 11 bases line up with TRBD1. The germline gives CDR1 MDHEN, CDR2 SYDVKM. The CDR3 runs 16 residues. V shed 2 bases and J 7 bases; nucleotides not matched to a gene: 9. CDR3 nucleotide sequence: TGTGCCAGCAGTTTAGTAGGAGGACAGGGGGCAAGTGGCTACACCTTC. The encoded protein is CASSLVGGQGASGYTF.

The chain's CDR3 is CASSTLDRQYF. CDR3 in DNA: TGTGCCAGCAGCACTCTAGACCGGCAGTACTTC. The rearrangement links TRBV7-9 to TRBJ2-7, with D unclear. Germline CDR1 reads SEHNR; CDR2 reads FQNEAQ (reference sequence). V was pared by 5 bases and J by 9 bases, with 11 bases between. The CDR3 extends over 11 amino acids.

This chain connects TRBV5-1 to TRBJ1-2, with 7 bases fitting TRBD1. The CDR3 has 18 amino acids. The V gene end was trimmed by 0 bases and the J gene end by 7 bases; junction bases not matched to a gene: 18. Germline V gene lookup returns CDR1 SGHRS and CDR2 YFSETQ. CDR3 nucleotide sequence: TGCGCCAGCAGCTTGGGATCGGGGGCCTTAAAGGGGGCAGGTGGCTACACCTTC. Translated, it gives CASSLGSGALKGAGGYTF. The variable domain in full, with the rest retrieved from reference TRBV5-1 and TRBJ1-2, is KAGVTQTPRYLIKTRGQQVTLSCSPISGHRSVSWYQQTPGQGLQFLFEYFSETQRNKGNFPGRFSGRQFSNSRSEMNVSTLELGDSALYLCASSLGSGALKGAGGYTFGSGTRLTVV.

This clone has only a few counts. The CDR3 sequence: CASNGQAYNEQFF. DNA of the CDR3: TGTGCCAGCAACGGTCAGGCGTACAATGAGCAGTTCTTC. The chain recombines TRBV28 with TRBJ2-1; the D is unclear. Looked up from germline, CDR1 is MDHEN and CDR2 is SYDVKM. Trimming stripped 7 bases from V and 4 bases from J, with 11 bases between. This CDR3 spans 13 amino acids.

The rearrangement links TRBV29-1 to TRBJ2-7, with 9 nucleotides matching TRBD1. The V segment lost 7 bases and the J segment 4 bases; nucleotides outside the gene matches: 11. The CDR3 has 14 residues. Germline-derived CDR1 and CDR2 are SQVTM and ANQGSEA. CDR3 DNA: TGCAGCGCTCGGGGGGACAGGGAGGGGTACGAGCAGTACTTC. Translated, it gives CSARGDREGYEQYF.

The genes are TRBV6-1 and TRBJ1-4; D not resolved. Deletions cut 2 bases from V and 0 bases from J, with 7 bases between. Germline lookup yields CDR1 MNHNS and CDR2 SASEGT. This CDR3 region has 15 residues. The DNA for the CDR3 is TGTGCCAGCAGTGAACAGTACGCAACTAATGAAAAACTGTTTTTT. Its protein product is CASSEQYATNEKLFF.

This rearrangement joins TRBV10-1 to TRBJ2-7; perhaps TRBD2 as D (5 bases). Germline CDR1 reads WNHNN; CDR2 reads SYGVQD (reference sequence). V was cut by 5 bases and J by 1 base, with 9 bases left in between. The CDR3 totals 13 residues. CDR3 sequence: CASSFPGSYEQYF. In DNA form, the CDR3 reads TGCGCCAGCAGTTTCCCGGGATCCTACGAGCAGTACTTC.

This chain uses TRBV19 with TRBJ1-4, with 10 nucleotides matching TRBD1. CDR1 and CDR2 from the germline V gene are LNHDA and SQIVND (reference sequence). The CDR3 runs 15 residues. With V trimmed by 6 bases and J by 3 bases, 4 bases remained unmatched. In DNA form, the CDR3 reads TGTGCCAGTAGGAGACAGGGGGCACCTAATGAAAAACTGTTTTTT. As protein: CASRRQGAPNEKLFF.

This chain connects TRBV9 to TRBJ2-5; 9 bases align to TRBD2. Trimming at V came to 5 bases and at J to 2 bases, leaving 7 bases not matched to a gene. The CDR3 has 15 residues. CDR1 and CDR2 from the germline V gene are SGDLS and YYNGEE. CDR3 DNA sequence: TGTGCCAGCAGTGCCCTAGCGGGACGGCAAGAGACCCAGTACTTC. The encoded protein is CASSALAGRQETQYF.

The chain couples TRBV27 to TRBJ2-7; 11 nucleotides agree with TRBD1. The CDR3 length is 14 residues. Germline lookup yields CDR1 MNHEY and CDR2 SMNVEV (reference sequence). Losses at the gene ends were 8 bases for V and 6 bases for J; bases not matched to a gene: 9. In DNA form, the CDR3 reads TGTGCCAGCCGGCGGACAGGGGGCGCGGCCGAGCAGTACTTC. Protein sequence: CASRRTGGAAEQYF.

This chain joins TRBV6-5 and TRBJ1-3; D gene unclear. V was pared by 4 bases and J by 0 bases, with 7 bases between. From germline, CDR1 is MNHEY and CDR2 SVGAGI. This CDR3 has 14 amino acids. CDR3: CASSSTYSGNTIYF. As DNA, the CDR3 is TGTGCCAGCAGTTCCACTTACTCTGGAAACACCATATATTTT.

The V gene is TRBV6-1, the J gene TRBJ2-5, with a possible D match to TRBD1 (6 bases). Trimming took 0 bases from V and 5 from J, leaving 13 bases between them. The CDR3 has 15 residues. Per the germline V gene, CDR1 is MNHNS and CDR2 is SASEGT. The CDR3 sequence: CASSEALGQQETQYF. CDR3 nucleotide sequence: TGTGCCAGCAGTGAAGCGCTTGGACAGCAGGAGACCCAGTACTTC.

This clone came up once. The rearrangement links TRBV4-3 to TRBJ2-7, with D possibly matching TRBD2 (6 bases). V was cut by 0 bases and J by 4 bases, with 7 bases left in between. The CDR3 totals 13 residues. Germline-derived CDR1 and CDR2 are LGHNA and YSLEER. The CDR3: CASSQDRGYEQYF. In nucleotides, the CDR3 is TGCGCCAGCAGCCAAGATCGGGGGTACGAGCAGTACTTC.

The gene calls are TRBV11-1 and TRBJ2-1, with TRBD2 matching 8 bases. The V gene end was trimmed by 5 bases and the J gene end by 2 bases; junction bases not matched to a gene: 2. This CDR3 has 14 residues. Germline values: CDR1 SGHAT, CDR2 FQDESV (reference sequence). CDR3 region: CASSLSGTYNEQFF. The CDR3 nucleotides are TGTGCCAGCAGCCTTAGCGGGACCTACAATGAGCAGTTCTTC.

This rearrangement joins TRBV30 to TRBJ1-4, with TRBD1 matching 7 bases. This CDR3 contains 14 residues. V dropped 7 bases and J dropped 4; count of bases not matched to a gene: 9. Germline CDR1 is GTSNPN and CDR2 is SVGIG (reference sequence). The CDR3 reads CASFRTGYNEKLFF. CDR3 DNA: TGTGCCTCCTTCCGGACAGGATATAATGAAAAACTGTTTTTT.

This chain joins TRBV9 and TRBJ2-1; 10 bases are a match to TRBD2. Germline V CDR1 and CDR2: SGDLS, YYNGEE. The CDR3 length is 15 residues. V gave up 2 bases and J gave up 5 bases; unmatched junction bases: 4. The CDR3 region is CASSVGLAVNNEQFF. In nucleotides, the CDR3 is TGTGCCAGCAGCGTCGGACTAGCGGTCAACAATGAGCAGTTCTTC. The variable domain in full, completed from reference TRBV9 and TRBJ2-1, reads DSGVTQTPKHLITATGQRVTLRCSPRSGDLSVYWYQQSLDQGLQFLIQYYNGEERAKGNILERFSAQQFPDLHSELNLSSLELGDSALYFCASSVGLAVNNEQFFGPGTRLTVL.

The V gene is TRBV2, the J gene TRBJ2-2, with 10 bases identical to TRBD2. The CDR3 totals 15 residues. Trimming cost V 7 bases and J 6 bases; bases outside gene matches: 8. Germline V lookup: CDR1 SNHLY, CDR2 FYNNEI. DNA of the CDR3: TGTGCCAGCAACCCGGGACTAGCGACCGCCGGGGAGCTGTTTTTT. This sequence encodes CASNPGLATAGELFF.

The chain couples TRBV6-5 to TRBJ1-1; possibly TRBD1 for D (5 bases). Per the germline V gene, CDR1 is MNHEY and CDR2 is SVGAGI. V was cut by 6 bases and J by 1 base, with 12 bases left in between. CDR3 size: 14 residues. CDR3 coding DNA: TGTGCCAGCAGGACGGGACTCCGGAACACTGAAGCTTTCTTT. Its protein is CASRTGLRNTEAFF.

This clone showed up just once. This sequence joins TRBV5-1 and TRBJ2-5; TRBD2 aligns across 13 bases. Germline values: CDR1 SGHRS, CDR2 YFSETQ. With 4 bases clipped from V and 5 bases from J, the junction kept 11 bases outside the gene matches. The CDR3 is made up of 17 amino acids. The CDR3 nucleotides are TGCGCCAGCAGCCCTTGGACTAGCGGGAGAACATCGGAGACCCAGTACTTC. The encoded protein is CASSPWTSGRTSETQYF.

The CDR3 here is CASSPLGTGANVLTF. CDR3 in DNA: TGTGCCAGCAGCCCGTTGGGGACAGGGGCCAACGTCCTGACTTTC. V gene TRBV5-6 combines with J gene TRBJ2-6; TRBD1 might be the D (6 bases). This CDR3 has 15 residues. Trimming removed 4 bases from V and 4 bases from J, with 12 bases in between. Germline CDR1 and CDR2: SGHDT and YYEEEE.

V usage is TRBV18 and J usage is TRBJ1-1; D is possibly TRBD1 (5 bases). Germline CDR1 reads KGHSH; CDR2 reads LQKENI. CDR3 length equals 12 residues. The germline V and J ends were trimmed by 6 bases and 8 bases, with 13 bases remaining between them. CDR3 DNA: TGTGCCAGCTCCCTTGACAGAATCGAAGCTTTCTTT. It encodes CASSLDRIEAFF.

The chain employs TRBV9 and TRBJ1-3; D possibly corresponds to TRBD1 (5 bases). Germline assignment: CDR1 SGDLS and CDR2 YYNGEE. The CDR3 sequence is 14 residues long. V lost 3 bases to trimming and J lost 2 bases, with 9 bases between them. CDR3 sequence reads: CASSGGGTGNTIYF. CDR3 DNA: TGTGCCAGCAGCGGGGGGGGGACTGGAAACACCATATATTTT.

A single count supports this clone. The CDR3 loop reads CASSVTSGSYNEQFF. The CDR3 coding sequence is TGTGCCAGCAGCGTGACTAGCGGGAGCTACAATGAGCAGTTCTTC. V and J are TRBV9 and TRBJ2-1; 12 nucleotides match TRBD2. The CDR3 is 15 residues long. CDR1 SGDLS and CDR2 YYNGEE come from the germline V gene. V shed 2 bases and J 3 bases; nucleotides not matched to a gene: 0.

The rearrangement uses TRBV27 and TRBJ1-2; D is possibly TRBD1 (5 bases). The V gene lost 3 bases and the J gene lost 8 bases, with 19 bases spanning the gap. This CDR3 contains 15 residues. Germline V gene data show CDR1 as MNHEY and CDR2 as SMNVEV (reference sequence). The CDR3 spells CASSFASGGAGGYTF. In nucleotides, the CDR3 is TGTGCCAGCAGTTTTGCGTCAGGAGGGGCCGGGGGCTACACCTTC.

This clone was counted once. This chain uses TRBV7-2 with TRBJ2-1; D gene ambiguous. This CDR3 comprises 15 residues. Germline V gives CDR1 SGHTA, CDR2 FQGNSA. Trimming took 5 bases from V and 0 from J, leaving 11 bases between them. CDR3 bases: TGTGCCAGCAGCCGTCTCGCGAGCTCCTACAATGAGCAGTTCTTC. Amino acids: CASSRLASSYNEQFF.